This T cell receptor beta chain was retrieved from a study of graft-versus-host responses after intestinal transplantation. On the study more broadly: For around 3 years after anti-thymocyte globulin induction, all recipients took tacrolimus and steroids.

As for this clone: Antigen: not known.

The V end was cut by 3 bases, the J end by 3 bases, with 5 bases between. Per the germline V gene, CDR1 is DFQATT and CDR2 is SNEGSKA (reference sequence). The CDR3 consists of 11 residues. Generated by immunoSEQ multiplex PCR, the TCRdb table keeps only in-frame clones and is missing some. The table shows about 97,000 clones, with about 90% occurring only once. Regarding the study as a whole: The recipient marrow held GvH clones, and some of them showed up first in ileum or blood. Some patients had graft-donor T cell macrochimerism. In their allografts, the ratios of graft-versus-host to host-versus-graft T cell clones were high.

The sequence was collected from a human donor who was the organ donor for an intestinal transplant. The starting material was unstimulated CD8+ T cells sorted from spleen or lymph node cells, obtained before transplant. The chain uses TRBV20-1 and TRBJ1-1; unclear D gene. In DNA, the CDR3 is TGCAGTGCTAGGGCACACACTGAAGCTTTCTTT. It specifies CSARAHTEAFF.